This paragraph reports one TCR beta chain. The sample comes from a study of regulatory T cells in long-lasting Graves disease. Arm-PCR with iRepertoire HTBI primers amplified the CDR3 regions for these TCR beta libraries. MiXCR, applied by TCRdb to the multiplex PCR reads, yields one record per CDR3 protein. This table has about half a million distinct CDR3 sequences, around 13% appearing once. Time point here: newly diagnosed GD, antithyroid drugs for less than 3 months. The TCR library was prepared using RNA isolated from PBMCs. Germline V gene lookup returns CDR1 WSHSY and CDR2 SAAADI. Trimming removed 2 bases at V and 8 bases at J, with 7 bases between. There are 12 residues in the CDR3. These data were also filed under a second study, of T cells in Graves' hyperthyroidism and ophthalmopathy.

The rearrangement uses TRBV10-2 and TRBJ2-1; no firm D call. Sequenced here: peripheral blood mononuclear cells (PBMCs), sampled at new diagnosis, from a patient treated with antithyroid drugs. This sequence originates from a woman aged 25-40 years with Graves disease. This CDR3 is CASSEIRYEQFF. The CDR3 DNA sequence: TGCGCCAGCAGTGAGATTCGCTATGAGCAGTTCTTC.